This T cell receptor (beta chain) is drawn from a study of blood T cell repertoires in COVID-19. The wider study: The samples span acute and convalescent COVID-19 from the United States, Italy and Spain. PBMCs, B-cell-depleted T cells, or T cells were the source of the cDNA or gDNA that made up the material.

The J segment lost 0 bases and the V segment lost 6 bases, leaving 12 bases of the junction unmatched. CDR1 MDHEN and CDR2 SYDVKM come from the germline V gene. This CDR3 contains 17 residues. Original handling: Amplified reference gene primers provided the basis for estimating nucleated cell counts. Measured with immunoSEQ multiplex PCR; TCRdb has only the in-frame clones, and not every one. D and trimming come from the DNA, and the V and J calls and clone size come from that table. Of about 28,000 clones detected, around 82% appear once; the ten largest clones hold about 16%. The sequence derives from a man between 70 and 80 years old with active COVID-19. V and J are TRBV28 and TRBJ1-2; 8 bases agree with TRBD1. Sequencing was done on a sample of peripheral blood. CDR3 amino acids: CASSPWTGPYTNYGYTF. The CDR3 coding sequence is TGTGCCAGCAGCCCTTGGACAGGGCCTTATACTAACTATGGCTACACCTTC.